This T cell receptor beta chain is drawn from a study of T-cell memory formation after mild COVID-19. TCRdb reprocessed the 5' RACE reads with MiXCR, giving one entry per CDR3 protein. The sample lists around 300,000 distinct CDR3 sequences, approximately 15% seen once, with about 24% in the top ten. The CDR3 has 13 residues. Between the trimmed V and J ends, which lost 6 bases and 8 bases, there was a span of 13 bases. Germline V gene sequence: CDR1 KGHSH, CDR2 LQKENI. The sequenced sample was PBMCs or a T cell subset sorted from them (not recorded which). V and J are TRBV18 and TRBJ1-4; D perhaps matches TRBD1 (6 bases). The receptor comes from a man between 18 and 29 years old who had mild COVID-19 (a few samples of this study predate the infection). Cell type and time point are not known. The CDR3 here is CASSEGEAEKLFF. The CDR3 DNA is TGTGCCAGCTCGGAGGGGGAGGCCGAAAAACTGTTTTTT.